This is a list of T cell receptor beta chains from one sample in a study of PD-1 blockade in mismatch repair-deficient tumors. Here immunoSEQ multiplex PCR was the method, and the copy in TCRdb shows in-frame clones only, minus some. The sample records about 79,000 clones, more than 80% being singletons. Sequencing used peripheral blood, obtained 44 weeks after starting pembrolizumab. These receptors all stem from an adult with mismatch repair-deficient cancer. Each CDR3 is given without its conserved first and last residue.

14 TRBV5-8 ASSSLRGQGANEQF
11 TRBV19 ASSNTERQPQH
9 TRBV20-1 SARSGVEQF
11 TRBV27 ASSLEGQSEAF
16 TRBV9 ASSVVSGVDSGYNEQF
13 TRBV6-5 ASRTSQTSGSIQY
12 TRBV11-1 ASRRVGSYNEQF
13 TRBV6-1 ASSSTGAGGQPQH
12 TRBV19 ASSSQTGSYEQY
17 TRBV2 ASSEALDRGKGFTYEQY
13 TRBV6-5 ASSYSIQGVNEQY
12 TRBV5-5 ASSLVAGNTEAF
14 TRBV19 ASSTRTSGSINEQF
13 TRBV4-1 ASSPRGGTNTEAF
14 TRBV4-1 ASSQDELAGAYEQY
9 TRBV20-1 GTAHYNEQF
15 TRBV19 ASSSPGEGSTNEKLF
14 TRBV27 ASSLGGGRASYEQY
16 TRBV7-7 ASSLNLAGDSRTGELF
12 TRBV30 AIGVGLATDTQY
16 TRBV5-6 ASSLRTSGRAVPNEQF
13 TRBV7-2 ASSPDISGANVLT
11 TRBV11-2 ASSPPRGYEQY
12 TRBV6-1 ASSGDTWGTEAF
12 TRBV11-3 ASSPRRGPNEQF
14 TRBV2 ASTEWTSGSQETQY
15 TRBV7-2 ASSLQTSGRASETQY
13 TRBV19 ASRALHDGTYGYT
9 TRBV2 ASSEVGSAF
14 TRBV4-2 ASSQDAAGGGETQY
14 TRBV10-3 AIKKRERESTDTQY
12 TRBV10-3 AISYTSNTGELF
14 TRBV28 ASTGQGSRDRGPEY
14 TRBV27 ASSRSSVLVTGELF
12 TRBV11-1 ASGQLRSSGELF
10 TRBV9 ASSVPSREQF
12 TRBV5-1 ASTPGQGDEKLF
17 TRBV7-8 ASSLAANGGRGLEETQY
13 TRBV27 ASSLLSGPTDTQY
14 TRBV9 ASSVDGSSGFYEQY
12 TRBV10-3 AITQDRGDYGYT
11 TRBV11-3 ASSLVFRAEAF
15 TRBV10-3 AINNLGLLSGANVLT